This T cell receptor beta chain appears in the sequencing data of a study of T-cell memory formation after mild COVID-19. TCRdb reanalysed the 5' RACE reads using MiXCR and keeps one entry per CDR3 protein. The sample records about 140,000 distinct CDR3 sequences, 13% to 15% being singletons. This clonotype was counted between two and nine times. What was sequenced was PBMCs or a T cell subset sorted from them (not recorded which). This receptor was obtained from an adult woman who had mild COVID-19 (a few samples of this study predate the infection). Cell type and time point are not known.

The CDR3 DNA reads TGTGCCACCAGCAGAGACTGGACAGGGGCCTACGAGCAGTACTTC. Its protein is CATSRDWTGAYEQYF. This chain uses TRBV15 with TRBJ2-7; 9 positions agree with TRBD1. The CDR3 extends over 15 amino acids. Germline V lookup: CDR1 LNHNV, CDR2 YYDKDF (reference sequence). Unmatched junction bases numbered 2, after V lost 0 bases and J lost 2 bases.